Shown below are 12 T cell receptor beta chains from a single sample sequenced in a study of cytomegalovirus exposure and HLA in healthy donors. The PCR used 60 Vbeta and 13 Jbeta primers. The table came from immunoSEQ multiplex PCR; TCRdb's copy has only in-frame clones and leaves some out. Reported are about 62,000 clones; the ten largest clones contain approximately 5.6%. Sequencing used PBMCs. The receptors were sampled from a young man in good health and CMV-seropositive.

The V and J genes are TRBV5-1 and TRBJ1-5, with a tentative D call TRBD1 (6 bases). The germline gives CDR1 SGHRS, CDR2 YFSETQ. This CDR3 region has 15 residues. V lost 4 bases to trimming and J lost 0 bases, with 11 bases between them. The CDR3 protein is CASSPVDSSNQPQHF. The CDR3 DNA follows: TGCGCCAGCAGCCCGGTGGACAGTAGCAATCAGCCCCAGCATTTT.

This chain joins TRBV7-2 and TRBJ2-7; the D is unclear. This CDR3 region has 17 residues. Trimming removed 2 bases from V and 2 bases from J, with 19 bases in between. Germline CDR1 is SGHTA and CDR2 is FQGNSA. The CDR3 reads CASSLPFGAVRAYEQYF. The DNA for the CDR3 is TGTGCCAGCAGCTTACCTTTCGGCGCCGTCCGGGCCTACGAGCAGTACTTC.

The chain employs TRBV5-1 and TRBJ2-5, with 13 bases fitting TRBD2. In germline, CDR1 is SGHRS, CDR2 YFSETQ. The CDR3 has 16 amino acids. The V and J ends lost 4 bases and 5 bases, in that order; junction bases with no gene match: 8. This CDR3 reads CASSGRTSGSVETQYF. The CDR3, as DNA: TGCGCCAGCAGCGGACGGACTAGCGGGAGCGTCGAGACCCAGTACTTC.

V and J are TRBV5-1 and TRBJ2-7, with D maybe TRBD2 (5 bases). The germline CDR1 and CDR2 sequences are SGHRS and YFSETQ. V lost 0 bases and J 2 bases, leaving 6 bases between the germline ends. This CDR3 spans 13 amino acids. The CDR3 protein is CASSLASTYEQYF. CDR3 bases: TGCGCCAGCAGCTTGGCTAGCACCTACGAGCAGTACTTC. Full variable domain (remainder filled in from reference TRBV5-1 and TRBJ2-7): KAGVTQTPRYLIKTRGQQVTLSCSPISGHRSVSWYQQTPGQGLQFLFEYFSETQRNKGNFPGRFSGRQFSNSRSEMNVSTLELGDSALYLCASSLASTYEQYFGPGTRLTVT.

This clone ranks as medium-sized in terms of frequency. V and J are TRBV29-1 and TRBJ2-3; 11 bases are a match to TRBD2. The CDR3 has 15 amino acids. V gave up 6 bases and J gave up 2 bases; unmatched junction bases: 7. Germline V lookup: CDR1 SQVTM, CDR2 ANQGSEA. For the CDR3, the DNA is TGCAGCGTGGAAAGACTAGCGGGGAACACAGATACGCAGTATTTT. It specifies CSVERLAGNTDTQYF.

The J gene is TRBJ1-3, the V gene TRBV15; D gene ambiguous. V was clipped by 0 bases and J by 0 bases, with 9 bases between them. The germline V gene has CDR1 LNHNV and CDR2 YYDKDF (reference sequence). The CDR3 is made up of 16 amino acids. The CDR3 sequence is CATSRDEASSGNTIYF. CDR3 bases: TGTGCCACCAGCAGAGACGAGGCAAGCTCTGGAAACACCATATATTTT.

The chain recombines TRBV11-2 with TRBJ1-1, with D possibly matching TRBD1 (6 bases). V lost 5 bases and J lost 4, with 14 bases in between. CDR1 is SGHAT, CDR2 FQNNGV, per germline. The CDR3 has 14 amino acids. CDR3 in amino acids: CASSAKTGSTEAFF. CDR3 nucleotides: TGTGCCAGCAGCGCAAAAACAGGGAGCACTGAAGCTTTCTTT.

This chain links TRBV18 with TRBJ2-1, with 9 nucleotides matching TRBD1. The CDR3 contains 15 residues. Losses at the gene ends were 6 bases for V and 7 bases for J; bases not matched to a gene: 10. CDR1 is KGHSH, CDR2 LQKENI, per germline. CDR3 sequence reads: CASSSGTGRQNEQFF. The CDR3 DNA reads TGTGCCAGCTCGTCCGGGACAGGGAGGCAAAATGAGCAGTTCTTC.

The rearrangement uses TRBV6-5 and TRBJ2-7; D is ambiguous. The CDR3 is 15 amino acids. The V gene lost 0 bases and the J gene lost 0 bases, with 9 bases spanning the gap. The germline V gene encodes CDR1 MNHEY and CDR2 SVGAGI. CDR3 bases: TGTGCCAGCAGTTACTCGAGAAGAAGCTCCTACGAGCAGTACTTC. Translation: CASSYSRRSSYEQYF.

In DNA, the CDR3 is TGTGCCAGCAGCTCACAGGGGGCGGACACCGGGGAGCTGTTTTTT. The encoded protein is CASSSQGADTGELFF. This sequence joins TRBV7-3 and TRBJ2-2, with 9 bases that match TRBD1. CDR1 and CDR2 from the germline V gene are SGHTA and FQGTGA. There are 15 residues in the CDR3. V dropped 4 bases and J dropped 3; count of bases not matched to a gene: 3.

This sequence joins TRBV5-1 and TRBJ2-3, with TRBD1 matching over 9 bases. Germline V CDR1 and CDR2: SGHRS, YFSETQ. CDR3 length: 20 residues. Trimming at V came to 4 bases and at J to 2 bases, leaving 20 bases not matched to a gene. CDR3 sequence (DNA): TGCGCCAGCAGCAAACGGGACAGGGTCCCGAGCCGAGACTTCACAGATACGCAGTATTTT. Encoded protein: CASSKRDRVPSRDFTDTQYF.

The V and J genes are TRBV7-9 and TRBJ2-6, with D possibly matching TRBD2 (5 bases). CDR1 and CDR2 (germline): SEHNR, FQNEAQ (reference sequence). The CDR3 contains 19 residues. V was trimmed by 2 bases and J by 1 base, leaving 18 bases between them. In DNA form, the CDR3 reads TGTGCCAGCAGCTTAAACACCTGGAGGTTTGTGTCTGGGGCCAACGTCCTGACTTTC. Its protein is CASSLNTWRFVSGANVLTF.